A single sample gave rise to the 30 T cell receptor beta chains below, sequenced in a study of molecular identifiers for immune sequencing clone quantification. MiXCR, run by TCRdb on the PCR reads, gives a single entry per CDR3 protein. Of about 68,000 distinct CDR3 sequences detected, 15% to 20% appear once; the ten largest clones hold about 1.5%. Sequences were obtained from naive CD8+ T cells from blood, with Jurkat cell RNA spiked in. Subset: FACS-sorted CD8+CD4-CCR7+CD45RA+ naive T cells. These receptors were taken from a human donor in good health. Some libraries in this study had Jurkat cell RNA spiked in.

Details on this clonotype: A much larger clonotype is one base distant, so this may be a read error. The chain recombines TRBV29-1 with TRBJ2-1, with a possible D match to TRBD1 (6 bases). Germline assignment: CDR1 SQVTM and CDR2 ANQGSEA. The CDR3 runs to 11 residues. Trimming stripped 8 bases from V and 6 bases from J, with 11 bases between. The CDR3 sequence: CSLDRSNEQFF. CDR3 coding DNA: TGCAGCTTGGACAGAAGCAATGAGCAGTTCTTC.

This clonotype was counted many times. In nucleotides, the CDR3 is TGTGCCAGGCATGGGGCTGCGAGCGGGAGCCCAGATACGCAGTATTTT. It specifies CARHGAASGSPDTQYF. The chain employs TRBV2 and TRBJ2-3, with TRBD2 matching 8 bases. J gave up 4 bases and V 9 bases, and 15 bases lay outside the gene matches. Germline V gives CDR1 SNHLY, CDR2 FYNNEI. This CDR3 region has 16 residues. The variable domain in full, with the rest retrieved from reference TRBV2 and TRBJ2-3, is EPEVTQTPSHQVTQMGQEVILRCVPISNHLYFYWYRQILGQKVEFLVSFYNNEISEKSEIFDDQFSVERPDGSNFTLKIRSTKLEDSAMYFCARHGAASGSPDTQYFGPGTRLTVL.

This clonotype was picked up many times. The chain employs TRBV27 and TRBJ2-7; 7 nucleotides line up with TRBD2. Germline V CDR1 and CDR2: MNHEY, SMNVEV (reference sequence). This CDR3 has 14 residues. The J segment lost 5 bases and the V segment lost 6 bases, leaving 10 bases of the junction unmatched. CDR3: CASSPGAGVNEQYF. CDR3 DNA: TGTGCCAGCAGCCCCGGGGCGGGGGTCAACGAGCAGTACTTC.

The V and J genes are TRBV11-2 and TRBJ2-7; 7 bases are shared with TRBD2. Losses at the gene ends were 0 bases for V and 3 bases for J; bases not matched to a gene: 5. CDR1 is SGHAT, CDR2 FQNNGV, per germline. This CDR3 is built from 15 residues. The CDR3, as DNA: TGTGCCAGCAGCTTAGAGACGGGGGGATTCTACGAGCAGTACTTC. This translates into CASSLETGGFYEQYF.

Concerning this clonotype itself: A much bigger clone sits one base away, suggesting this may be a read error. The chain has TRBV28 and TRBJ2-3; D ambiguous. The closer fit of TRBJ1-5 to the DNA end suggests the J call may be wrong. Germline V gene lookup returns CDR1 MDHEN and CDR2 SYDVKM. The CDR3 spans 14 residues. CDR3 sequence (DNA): TGTGCCAGCAGTTTACGCCCGAACCCAGATACGCAGCATTTT. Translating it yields CASSLRPNPDTQHF.

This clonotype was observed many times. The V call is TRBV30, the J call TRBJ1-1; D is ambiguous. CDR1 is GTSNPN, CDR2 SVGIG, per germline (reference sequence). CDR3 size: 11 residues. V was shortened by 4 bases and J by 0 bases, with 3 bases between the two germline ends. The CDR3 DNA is TGTGCCTGGATCGTGAACACTGAAGCTTTCTTT. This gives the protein CAWIVNTEAFF.

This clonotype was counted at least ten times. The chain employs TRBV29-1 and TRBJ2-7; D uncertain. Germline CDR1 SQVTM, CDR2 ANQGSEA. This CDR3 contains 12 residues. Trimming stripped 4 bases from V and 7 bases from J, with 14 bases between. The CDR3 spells CSVGFTRGEQYF. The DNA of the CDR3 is TGCAGCGTTGGGTTTACCCGTGGGGAGCAGTACTTC.

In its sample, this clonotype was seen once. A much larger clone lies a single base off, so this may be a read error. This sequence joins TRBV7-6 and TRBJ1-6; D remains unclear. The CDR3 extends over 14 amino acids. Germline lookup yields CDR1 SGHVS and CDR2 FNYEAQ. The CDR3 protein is CAGSSESRNSPLHF. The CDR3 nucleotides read TGTGCCGGCAGCTCCGAGAGTAGAAATTCGCCCCTCCACTTT.

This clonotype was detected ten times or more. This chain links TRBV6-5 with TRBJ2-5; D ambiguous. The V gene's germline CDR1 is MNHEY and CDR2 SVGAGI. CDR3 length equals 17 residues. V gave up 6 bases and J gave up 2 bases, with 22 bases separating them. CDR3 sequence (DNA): TGTGCCAGCAGCCCCACAGCCCCGTACTACGAACAAGAGACCCAGTACTTC. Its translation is CASSPTAPYYEQETQYF.

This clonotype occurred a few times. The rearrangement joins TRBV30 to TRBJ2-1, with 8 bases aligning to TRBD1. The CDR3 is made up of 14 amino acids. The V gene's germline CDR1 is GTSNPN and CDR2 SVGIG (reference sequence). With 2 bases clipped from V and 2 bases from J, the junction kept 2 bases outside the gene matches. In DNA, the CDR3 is TGTGCCTGGAGTTTGGGACAGGCCTACAATGAGCAGTTCTTC. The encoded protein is CAWSLGQAYNEQFF.

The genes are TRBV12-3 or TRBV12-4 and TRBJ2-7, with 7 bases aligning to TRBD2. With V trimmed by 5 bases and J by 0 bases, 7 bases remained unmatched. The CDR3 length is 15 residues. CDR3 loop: CASSPLGGSSYEQYF. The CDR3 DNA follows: TGTGCCAGCAGTCCTCTTGGCGGGAGCTCCTACGAGCAGTACTTC.

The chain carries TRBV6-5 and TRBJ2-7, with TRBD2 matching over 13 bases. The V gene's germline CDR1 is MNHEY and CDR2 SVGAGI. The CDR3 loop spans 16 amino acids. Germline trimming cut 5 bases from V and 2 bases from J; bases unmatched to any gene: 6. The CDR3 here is CASSEGTSGKTYEQYF. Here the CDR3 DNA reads TGTGCCAGCAGTGAGGGGACTAGCGGGAAGACCTACGAGCAGTACTTC.

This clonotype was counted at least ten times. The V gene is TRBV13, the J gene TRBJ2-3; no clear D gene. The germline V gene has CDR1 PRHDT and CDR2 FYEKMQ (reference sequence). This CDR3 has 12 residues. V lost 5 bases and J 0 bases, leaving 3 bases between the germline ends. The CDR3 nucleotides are TGTGCCAGCAGCCTAAGCACAGATACGCAGTATTTT. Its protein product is CASSLSTDTQYF.

The CDR3, as DNA: TGTGCCAGCAGCTGGAAGAGGTCGATAACCGAGCAGTACTTC. This gives the protein CASSWKRSITEQYF. The chain links TRBV27 to TRBJ2-7; D uncertain. Germline CDR1 is MNHEY and CDR2 is SMNVEV (reference sequence). The CDR3 covers 14 residues. The V gene lost 6 bases and the J gene lost 6 bases, with 18 bases spanning the gap.

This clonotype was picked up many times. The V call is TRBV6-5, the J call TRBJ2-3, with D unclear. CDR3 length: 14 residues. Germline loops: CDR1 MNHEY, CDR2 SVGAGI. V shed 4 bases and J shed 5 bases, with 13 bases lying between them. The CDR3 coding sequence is TGTGCCAGCAGTTCGCTGTCGGGCGTAGATACGCAGTATTTT. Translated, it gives CASSSLSGVDTQYF.

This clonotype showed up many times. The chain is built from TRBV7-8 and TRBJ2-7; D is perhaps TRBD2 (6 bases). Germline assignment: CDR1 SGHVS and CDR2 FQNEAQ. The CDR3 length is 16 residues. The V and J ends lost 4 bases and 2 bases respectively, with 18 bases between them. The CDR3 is CASSSWGGAGTYEQYF. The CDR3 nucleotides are TGTGCCAGCAGCTCCTGGGGTGGAGCGGGCACCTACGAGCAGTACTTC.

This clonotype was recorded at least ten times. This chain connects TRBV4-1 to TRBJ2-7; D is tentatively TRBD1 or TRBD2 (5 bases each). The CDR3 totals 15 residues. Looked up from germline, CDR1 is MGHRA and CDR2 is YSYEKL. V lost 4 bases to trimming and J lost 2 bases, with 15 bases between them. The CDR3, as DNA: TGCGCCAGCAGCCTACAAGTGGGACCGACCTACGAGCAGTACTTC. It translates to CASSLQVGPTYEQYF.

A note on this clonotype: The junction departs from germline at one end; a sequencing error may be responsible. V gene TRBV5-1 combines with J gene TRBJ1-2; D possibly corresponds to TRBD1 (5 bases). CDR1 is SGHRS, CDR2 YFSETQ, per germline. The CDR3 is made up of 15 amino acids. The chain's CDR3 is CVSSLGLLPGYGYTF. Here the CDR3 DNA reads TGCGTCAGCAGCTTGGGGCTCCTTCCAGGATATGGCTACACCTTC.

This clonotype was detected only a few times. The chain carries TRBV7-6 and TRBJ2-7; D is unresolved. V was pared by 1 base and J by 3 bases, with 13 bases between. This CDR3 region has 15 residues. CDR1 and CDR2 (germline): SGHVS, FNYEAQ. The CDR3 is CASSLEGTDSYEQYF. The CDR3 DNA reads TGTGCCAGCAGCTTAGAGGGCACAGATAGCTACGAGCAGTACTTC.

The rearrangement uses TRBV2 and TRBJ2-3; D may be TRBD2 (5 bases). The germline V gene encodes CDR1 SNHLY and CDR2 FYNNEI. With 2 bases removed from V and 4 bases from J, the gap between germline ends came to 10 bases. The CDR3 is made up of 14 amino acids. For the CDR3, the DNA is TGTGCCAGCAGTGAACTCGGGGAGTCAGATACGCAGTATTTT. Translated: CASSELGESDTQYF. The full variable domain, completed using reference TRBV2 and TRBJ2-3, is EPEVTQTPSHQVTQMGQEVILRCVPISNHLYFYWYRQILGQKVEFLVSFYNNEISEKSEIFDDQFSVERPDGSNFTLKIRSTKLEDSAMYFCASSELGESDTQYFGPGTRLTVL.

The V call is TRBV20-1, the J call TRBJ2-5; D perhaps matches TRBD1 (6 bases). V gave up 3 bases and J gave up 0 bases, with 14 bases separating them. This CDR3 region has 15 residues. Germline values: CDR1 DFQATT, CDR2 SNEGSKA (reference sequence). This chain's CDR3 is CSASQYRTDQETQYF. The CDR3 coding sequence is TGCAGTGCTAGTCAATACAGGACAGACCAAGAGACCCAGTACTTC.

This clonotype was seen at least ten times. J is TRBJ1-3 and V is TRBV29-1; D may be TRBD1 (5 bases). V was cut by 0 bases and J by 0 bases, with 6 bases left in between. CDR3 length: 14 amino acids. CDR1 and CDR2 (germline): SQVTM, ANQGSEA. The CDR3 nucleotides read TGCAGCGTTGAAGATACAGGCTCTGGAAACACCATATATTTT. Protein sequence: CSVEDTGSGNTIYF.

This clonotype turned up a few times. In nucleotides, the CDR3 is TGTGCCAGCAGCTTTTCTTCCCCATATCCCTATGGCTACACCTTC. As protein: CASSFSSPYPYGYTF. This chain uses TRBV5-6 with TRBJ1-2, with no clear D. Trimming pared 2 bases from V and 4 bases from J, leaving 15 bases between. The CDR3 is 15 residues long. Germline V lookup: CDR1 SGHDT, CDR2 YYEEEE. The variable domain in full, completed from reference TRBV5-6 and TRBJ1-2, reads DAGVTQSPTHLIKTRGQQVTLRCSPKSGHDTVSWYQQALGQGPQFIFQYYEEEERQRGNFPDRFSGHQFPNYSSELNVNALLLGDSALYLCASSFSSPYPYGYTFGSGTRLTVV.

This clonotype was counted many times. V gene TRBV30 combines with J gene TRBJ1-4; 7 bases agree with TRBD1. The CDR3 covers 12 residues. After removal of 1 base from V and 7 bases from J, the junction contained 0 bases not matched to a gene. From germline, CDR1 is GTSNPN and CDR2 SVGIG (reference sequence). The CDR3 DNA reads TGTGCCTGGAGTGGACAGGGTGAAAAACTGTTTTTT. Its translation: CAWSGQGEKLFF.

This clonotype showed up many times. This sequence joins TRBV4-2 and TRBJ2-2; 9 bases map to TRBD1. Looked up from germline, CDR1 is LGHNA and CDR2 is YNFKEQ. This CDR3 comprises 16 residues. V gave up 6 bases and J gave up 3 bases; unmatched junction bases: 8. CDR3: CASSTTGGVHTGELFF. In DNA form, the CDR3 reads TGTGCCAGCAGTACCACAGGGGGCGTACACACCGGGGAGCTGTTTTTT.

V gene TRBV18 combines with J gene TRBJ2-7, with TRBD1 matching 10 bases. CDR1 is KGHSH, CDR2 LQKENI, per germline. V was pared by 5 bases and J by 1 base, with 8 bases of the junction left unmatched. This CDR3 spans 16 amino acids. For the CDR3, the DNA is TGTGCCAGCTCAGCCACCCCGGGACAGGGGTCCTACGAGCAGTACTTC. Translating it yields CASSATPGQGSYEQYF.

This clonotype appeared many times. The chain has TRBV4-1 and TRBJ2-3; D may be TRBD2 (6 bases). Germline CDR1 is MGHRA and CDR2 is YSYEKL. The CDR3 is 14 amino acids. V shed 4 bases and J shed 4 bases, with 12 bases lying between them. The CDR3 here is CASSPGLLSDTQYF. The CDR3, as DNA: TGCGCCAGCAGCCCCGGACTATTATCAGATACGCAGTATTTT.

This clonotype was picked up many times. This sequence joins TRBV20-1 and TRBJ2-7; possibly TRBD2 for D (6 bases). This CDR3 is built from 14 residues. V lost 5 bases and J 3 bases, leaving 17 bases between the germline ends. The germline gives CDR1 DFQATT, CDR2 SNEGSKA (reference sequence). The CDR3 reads CSAEETRGGYEQYF. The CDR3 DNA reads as TGCAGTGCTGAAGAGACTAGGGGAGGCTACGAGCAGTACTTC.

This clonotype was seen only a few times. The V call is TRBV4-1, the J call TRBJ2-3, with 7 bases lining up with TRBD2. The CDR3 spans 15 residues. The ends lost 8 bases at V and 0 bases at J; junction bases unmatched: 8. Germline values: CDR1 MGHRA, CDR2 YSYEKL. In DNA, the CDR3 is TGCGCCAGCCGCGACCGGGACTACAGCACAGATACGCAGTATTTT. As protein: CASRDRDYSTDTQYF.

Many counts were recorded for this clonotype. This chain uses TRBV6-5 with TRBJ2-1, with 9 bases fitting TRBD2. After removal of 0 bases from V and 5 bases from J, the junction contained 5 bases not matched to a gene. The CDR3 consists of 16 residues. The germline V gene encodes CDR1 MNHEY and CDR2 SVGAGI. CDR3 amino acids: CASSYSRTSEDNEQFF. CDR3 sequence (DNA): TGTGCCAGCAGTTACTCCAGGACTAGCGAGGACAATGAGCAGTTCTTC.